This TCR beta chain was sequenced in a study of persistence of HIV-infected CD4 T cells. Findings of the study overall: The rare CMV-responding cells with HIV-1 proviruses were not separately TCR-sequenced. Compared with CD3/CD28-stimulated cells, CMV- and Gag-responding cells showed lower TCRbeta richness.

The immunoSEQ assay was version 4, run in survey mode. Clones were read by immunoSEQ multiplex PCR, and TCRdb kept only the in-frame ones, dropping some. The sample includes 35,000 to 55,000 clones, 89% seen only once; the top ten take under 1.2%. CDR3 length: 14 amino acids. Germline V lookup: CDR1 KGHSH, CDR2 LQKENI. V shed 2 bases and J shed 0 bases, with 5 bases lying between them. Concerning this clone: Its target is unknown.

Cells were stimulated nonspecifically with anti-CD3/anti-CD28 magnetic beads. Sorting of responding CD4+ T cells relied on upregulated CD40 ligand together with CD69. This sample comprised CD4+ T cells sorted from PBMCs after roughly 18-hour stimulation, obtained from a patient who received antiretroviral therapy. This clonotype was sampled from an adult man with HIV who was CMV-seropositive. V is TRBV18 and J is TRBJ1-3; D is uncertain. The CDR3 sequence: CASSPGLSGNTIYF. In DNA form, the CDR3 reads TGTGCCAGCTCACCAGGCCTCTCTGGAAACACCATATATTTT.